The 19 T cell receptor beta chains in this list originate from one sample, sequenced in a study of blood T cell repertoires in COVID-19. This table comes from immunoSEQ multiplex PCR, and its TCRdb copy is limited to in-frame clones, with some not included. The sample lists about 280,000 clones, around 90% seen once, with 9% to 9.5% in the top ten. Sequencing was carried out using peripheral blood. All receptors come from a man between 18 and 29 years old with active or convalescent COVID-19.

This clone was seen only once. This chain uses TRBV5-4 with TRBJ2-5; the D gene is possibly TRBD2 (5 bases). Trimming cost V 2 bases and J 4 bases, with 18 bases left between them. Germline V CDR1 and CDR2: SGHNT, YYREEE (reference sequence). This CDR3 contains 16 residues. The CDR3 DNA reads as TGTGCCAGCAGCTTACCTGGTGACGTTGGACTAGAGACCCAGTACTTC. It is translated as CASSLPGDVGLETQYF.

V usage is TRBV12-5 and J usage is TRBJ1-1, with TRBD1 identical over 9 bases. Trimming took 6 bases from V and 5 from J; bases not matched to a gene: 19. This CDR3 is built from 18 residues. From germline, CDR1 is LGHNT and CDR2 FRNRAP. The DNA of the CDR3 is TGTGCTAGTGGCTTACAAATCCCCGGGACAGGGAAGAGGACTGAAGCTTTCTTT. This gives the protein CASGLQIPGTGKRTEAFF.

This chain joins TRBV19 and TRBJ1-4, with a weak D call TRBD1 (6 bases). Trimming cost V 1 base and J 11 bases, with 14 bases left between them. CDR3 length: 14 amino acids. Germline V gene sequence: CDR1 LNHDA, CDR2 SQIVND (reference sequence). The DNA of the CDR3 is TGTGCCAGTAGTATAGCCCCGACAGGTGCTAAACTGTTTTTT. It encodes CASSIAPTGAKLFF.

This clone was detected a few times. J is TRBJ2-7 and V is TRBV4-3, with 8 positions matching TRBD2. Trimming at V came to 0 bases and at J to 1 base, leaving 5 bases not matched to a gene. CDR1 is LGHNA, CDR2 YSLEER, per germline. There are 16 residues in the CDR3. The chain's CDR3 is CASSQDRAGVSYEQYF. The DNA of the CDR3 is TGCGCCAGCAGCCAAGATCGAGCGGGGGTATCCTACGAGCAGTACTTC.

This clone was seen only a few times. The V and J genes are TRBV4-1 and TRBJ2-7; no clear D. V shed 5 bases and J shed 5 bases, with 7 bases lying between them. This CDR3 has 11 amino acids. The V gene's germline CDR1 is MGHRA and CDR2 YSYEKL. CDR3 bases: TGCGCCAGCAGCGCTCACAACGAGCAGTACTTC. This codes for CASSAHNEQYF.

The CDR3 sequence is CASSVSSGSRGIQYF. The CDR3 DNA reads as TGTGCCAGCAGCGTAAGTTCGGGGTCAAGAGGCATTCAGTACTTC. This chain uses TRBV9 with TRBJ2-4; D is possibly TRBD2 (5 bases). The CDR3 sequence is 15 residues long. Deletions cut 1 base from V and 9 bases from J, with 17 bases between. Looked up from germline, CDR1 is SGDLS and CDR2 is YYNGEE.

V gene TRBV19 combines with J gene TRBJ2-7; D is possibly TRBD1 (6 bases). V dropped 3 bases and J dropped 0 bases, with 12 bases sitting between them. CDR3 length: 15 residues. Germline CDR1 is LNHDA and CDR2 is SQIVND (reference sequence). CDR3 sequence (DNA): TGTGCCAGTAGTATTGGACAGACGATCTCCTACGAGCAGTACTTC. Translated, it gives CASSIGQTISYEQYF.

V gene TRBV5-8 combines with J gene TRBJ2-7; no clear D gene. V lost 4 bases, J lost 3 bases, and 5 bases lay in between. Germline V gives CDR1 SGHTS, CDR2 YDEGEE. CDR3 length: 11 residues. The CDR3 sequence is CASSLYYEQYF. DNA for the CDR3: TGTGCCAGCAGCCTCTACTACGAGCAGTACTTC.

This clone was seen more than once but under ten times. This chain uses TRBV18 with TRBJ2-7; D is perhaps TRBD1 (6 bases). Germline V lookup: CDR1 KGHSH, CDR2 LQKENI. V lost 6 bases and J lost 3, with 18 bases in between. The CDR3 runs 15 residues. The CDR3 bases are TGTGCCAGCTCGCCTGGGACAACTACTAACTACGAGCAGTACTTC. Translated, it gives CASSPGTTTNYEQYF.

This clone was counted a few times. The chain combines TRBV9 with TRBJ2-7; 8 nucleotides line up with TRBD1. V lost 4 bases to trimming and J lost 4 bases; unmatched junction nucleotides: 4. Germline-derived CDR1 and CDR2 are SGDLS and YYNGEE. The CDR3 contains 13 residues. The CDR3 region is CASSLDRGYEQYF. In DNA form, the CDR3 reads TGTGCCAGCAGCTTAGACAGGGGTTACGAGCAGTACTTC.

As regards this clone: Additional DNA sequences in this sample encode the identical CDR3. This chain links TRBV4-3 with TRBJ1-2; 9 nucleotides match TRBD1. The junction had 5 bases not matched to a gene; V was cut back by 4 bases and J by 2 bases. The CDR3 runs to 15 residues. CDR1 is LGHNA and CDR2 is YSLEER in the germline V gene. The CDR3 here is CASSPRTGANYGYTF. CDR3 nucleotides: TGCGCCAGCAGCCCCAGGACAGGGGCGAACTATGGCTACACCTTC.

V and J are TRBV3-1 (or the pseudogene TRBV3-2) and TRBJ1-2; TRBD1 aligns across 7 bases. The CDR3 spans 15 residues. Germline CDR1 is LGHDT and CDR2 is YNNKEL (reference sequence). Trimming removed 4 bases from V and 4 bases from J; junction bases left unmatched: 9. In DNA form, the CDR3 reads TGTGCCAGCAGCCCATCCTTGGACAGGCTCTATGGCTACACCTTC. This encodes CASSPSLDRLYGYTF.

The chain recombines TRBV11-3 with TRBJ1-2, with TRBD1 as a possible D gene (6 bases). Germline CDR1 SGHNT, CDR2 YENEEA. V was shortened by 1 base and J by 4 bases, with 28 bases between the two germline ends. The CDR3 is 20 amino acids. The CDR3 sequence: CASSLGHRDINVARIYGYTF. In nucleotides, the CDR3 is TGTGCCAGCAGCTTAGGCCACAGGGACATTAACGTTGCCCGAATCTATGGCTACACCTTC.

The chain carries TRBV20-1 and TRBJ2-7, with 12 bases matching TRBD2. Looked up from germline, CDR1 is DFQATT and CDR2 is SNEGSKA (reference sequence). The CDR3 totals 15 residues. V shed 3 bases and J 7 bases; nucleotides not matched to a gene: 10. The CDR3 DNA sequence: TGCAGTGCTAGTCGGGCTAGCGGGGGGGCCTTGGAGCAGTACTTC. It specifies CSASRASGGALEQYF.

This sequence joins TRBV14 and TRBJ1-5; possible D gene TRBD1, 5 bases. With 4 bases removed from V and 2 bases from J, the gap between germline ends came to 9 bases. The CDR3 has 14 amino acids. Germline values: CDR1 SGHDN, CDR2 FVKESK. The CDR3 DNA sequence: TGTGCCAGCAGCCGCGCGGGGGGCAATCAGCCCCAGCATTTT. It is translated as CASSRAGGNQPQHF. Variable domain in full (rest from reference TRBV14 and TRBJ1-5): EAGVTQFPSHSVIEKGQTVTLRCDPISGHDNLYWYRRVMGKEIKFLLHFVKESKQDESGMPNNRFLAERTGGTYSTLKVQPAELEDSGVYFCASSRAGGNQPQHFGDGTRLSIL.

This chain links TRBV9 with TRBJ2-7; TRBD1 agrees at 9 bases. CDR1 SGDLS and CDR2 YYNGEE come from the germline V gene. Trimming took 4 bases from V and 2 from J; bases not matched to a gene: 10. The CDR3 length is 16 residues. CDR3 sequence reads: CASSPEQGAGAYEQYF. DNA for the CDR3: TGTGCCAGCAGCCCAGAACAGGGGGCAGGGGCCTACGAGCAGTACTTC.

The genes are TRBV4-2 and TRBJ1-2, with D maybe TRBD1 (5 bases). Germline V lookup: CDR1 LGHNA, CDR2 YNFKEQ. V was shortened by 1 base and J by 6 bases, with 9 bases between the two germline ends. This CDR3 region has 13 residues. The CDR3 loop is CASSQGSGDGYTF. CDR3 nucleotides: TGTGCCAGCAGCCAAGGGTCGGGGGATGGCTACACCTTC.

The CDR3 DNA reads as TGTGCCAGCAGCTTATTTGCGGCAGGGGGCTACGTCTATGGCTACACCTTC. It codes for CASSLFAAGGYVYGYTF. The genes are TRBV7-2 and TRBJ1-2; 8 bases map to TRBD1. The CDR3 covers 17 residues. The germline V gene encodes CDR1 SGHTA and CDR2 FQGNSA. Losses at the gene ends were 2 bases for V and 4 bases for J; bases not matched to a gene: 12.

The genes are TRBV10-1 and TRBJ1-6; perhaps TRBD1 as D (5 bases). The CDR3 has 22 residues. Deletions cut 0 bases from V and 0 bases from J, with 24 bases between. The germline gives CDR1 WNHNN, CDR2 SYGVQD (reference sequence). The CDR3 loop is CASSESTGSVFGLSSYNSPLHF. The CDR3 region has the DNA TGCGCCAGCAGTGAGTCCACAGGATCCGTATTCGGCCTGAGCTCCTATAATTCACCCCTCCACTTT.